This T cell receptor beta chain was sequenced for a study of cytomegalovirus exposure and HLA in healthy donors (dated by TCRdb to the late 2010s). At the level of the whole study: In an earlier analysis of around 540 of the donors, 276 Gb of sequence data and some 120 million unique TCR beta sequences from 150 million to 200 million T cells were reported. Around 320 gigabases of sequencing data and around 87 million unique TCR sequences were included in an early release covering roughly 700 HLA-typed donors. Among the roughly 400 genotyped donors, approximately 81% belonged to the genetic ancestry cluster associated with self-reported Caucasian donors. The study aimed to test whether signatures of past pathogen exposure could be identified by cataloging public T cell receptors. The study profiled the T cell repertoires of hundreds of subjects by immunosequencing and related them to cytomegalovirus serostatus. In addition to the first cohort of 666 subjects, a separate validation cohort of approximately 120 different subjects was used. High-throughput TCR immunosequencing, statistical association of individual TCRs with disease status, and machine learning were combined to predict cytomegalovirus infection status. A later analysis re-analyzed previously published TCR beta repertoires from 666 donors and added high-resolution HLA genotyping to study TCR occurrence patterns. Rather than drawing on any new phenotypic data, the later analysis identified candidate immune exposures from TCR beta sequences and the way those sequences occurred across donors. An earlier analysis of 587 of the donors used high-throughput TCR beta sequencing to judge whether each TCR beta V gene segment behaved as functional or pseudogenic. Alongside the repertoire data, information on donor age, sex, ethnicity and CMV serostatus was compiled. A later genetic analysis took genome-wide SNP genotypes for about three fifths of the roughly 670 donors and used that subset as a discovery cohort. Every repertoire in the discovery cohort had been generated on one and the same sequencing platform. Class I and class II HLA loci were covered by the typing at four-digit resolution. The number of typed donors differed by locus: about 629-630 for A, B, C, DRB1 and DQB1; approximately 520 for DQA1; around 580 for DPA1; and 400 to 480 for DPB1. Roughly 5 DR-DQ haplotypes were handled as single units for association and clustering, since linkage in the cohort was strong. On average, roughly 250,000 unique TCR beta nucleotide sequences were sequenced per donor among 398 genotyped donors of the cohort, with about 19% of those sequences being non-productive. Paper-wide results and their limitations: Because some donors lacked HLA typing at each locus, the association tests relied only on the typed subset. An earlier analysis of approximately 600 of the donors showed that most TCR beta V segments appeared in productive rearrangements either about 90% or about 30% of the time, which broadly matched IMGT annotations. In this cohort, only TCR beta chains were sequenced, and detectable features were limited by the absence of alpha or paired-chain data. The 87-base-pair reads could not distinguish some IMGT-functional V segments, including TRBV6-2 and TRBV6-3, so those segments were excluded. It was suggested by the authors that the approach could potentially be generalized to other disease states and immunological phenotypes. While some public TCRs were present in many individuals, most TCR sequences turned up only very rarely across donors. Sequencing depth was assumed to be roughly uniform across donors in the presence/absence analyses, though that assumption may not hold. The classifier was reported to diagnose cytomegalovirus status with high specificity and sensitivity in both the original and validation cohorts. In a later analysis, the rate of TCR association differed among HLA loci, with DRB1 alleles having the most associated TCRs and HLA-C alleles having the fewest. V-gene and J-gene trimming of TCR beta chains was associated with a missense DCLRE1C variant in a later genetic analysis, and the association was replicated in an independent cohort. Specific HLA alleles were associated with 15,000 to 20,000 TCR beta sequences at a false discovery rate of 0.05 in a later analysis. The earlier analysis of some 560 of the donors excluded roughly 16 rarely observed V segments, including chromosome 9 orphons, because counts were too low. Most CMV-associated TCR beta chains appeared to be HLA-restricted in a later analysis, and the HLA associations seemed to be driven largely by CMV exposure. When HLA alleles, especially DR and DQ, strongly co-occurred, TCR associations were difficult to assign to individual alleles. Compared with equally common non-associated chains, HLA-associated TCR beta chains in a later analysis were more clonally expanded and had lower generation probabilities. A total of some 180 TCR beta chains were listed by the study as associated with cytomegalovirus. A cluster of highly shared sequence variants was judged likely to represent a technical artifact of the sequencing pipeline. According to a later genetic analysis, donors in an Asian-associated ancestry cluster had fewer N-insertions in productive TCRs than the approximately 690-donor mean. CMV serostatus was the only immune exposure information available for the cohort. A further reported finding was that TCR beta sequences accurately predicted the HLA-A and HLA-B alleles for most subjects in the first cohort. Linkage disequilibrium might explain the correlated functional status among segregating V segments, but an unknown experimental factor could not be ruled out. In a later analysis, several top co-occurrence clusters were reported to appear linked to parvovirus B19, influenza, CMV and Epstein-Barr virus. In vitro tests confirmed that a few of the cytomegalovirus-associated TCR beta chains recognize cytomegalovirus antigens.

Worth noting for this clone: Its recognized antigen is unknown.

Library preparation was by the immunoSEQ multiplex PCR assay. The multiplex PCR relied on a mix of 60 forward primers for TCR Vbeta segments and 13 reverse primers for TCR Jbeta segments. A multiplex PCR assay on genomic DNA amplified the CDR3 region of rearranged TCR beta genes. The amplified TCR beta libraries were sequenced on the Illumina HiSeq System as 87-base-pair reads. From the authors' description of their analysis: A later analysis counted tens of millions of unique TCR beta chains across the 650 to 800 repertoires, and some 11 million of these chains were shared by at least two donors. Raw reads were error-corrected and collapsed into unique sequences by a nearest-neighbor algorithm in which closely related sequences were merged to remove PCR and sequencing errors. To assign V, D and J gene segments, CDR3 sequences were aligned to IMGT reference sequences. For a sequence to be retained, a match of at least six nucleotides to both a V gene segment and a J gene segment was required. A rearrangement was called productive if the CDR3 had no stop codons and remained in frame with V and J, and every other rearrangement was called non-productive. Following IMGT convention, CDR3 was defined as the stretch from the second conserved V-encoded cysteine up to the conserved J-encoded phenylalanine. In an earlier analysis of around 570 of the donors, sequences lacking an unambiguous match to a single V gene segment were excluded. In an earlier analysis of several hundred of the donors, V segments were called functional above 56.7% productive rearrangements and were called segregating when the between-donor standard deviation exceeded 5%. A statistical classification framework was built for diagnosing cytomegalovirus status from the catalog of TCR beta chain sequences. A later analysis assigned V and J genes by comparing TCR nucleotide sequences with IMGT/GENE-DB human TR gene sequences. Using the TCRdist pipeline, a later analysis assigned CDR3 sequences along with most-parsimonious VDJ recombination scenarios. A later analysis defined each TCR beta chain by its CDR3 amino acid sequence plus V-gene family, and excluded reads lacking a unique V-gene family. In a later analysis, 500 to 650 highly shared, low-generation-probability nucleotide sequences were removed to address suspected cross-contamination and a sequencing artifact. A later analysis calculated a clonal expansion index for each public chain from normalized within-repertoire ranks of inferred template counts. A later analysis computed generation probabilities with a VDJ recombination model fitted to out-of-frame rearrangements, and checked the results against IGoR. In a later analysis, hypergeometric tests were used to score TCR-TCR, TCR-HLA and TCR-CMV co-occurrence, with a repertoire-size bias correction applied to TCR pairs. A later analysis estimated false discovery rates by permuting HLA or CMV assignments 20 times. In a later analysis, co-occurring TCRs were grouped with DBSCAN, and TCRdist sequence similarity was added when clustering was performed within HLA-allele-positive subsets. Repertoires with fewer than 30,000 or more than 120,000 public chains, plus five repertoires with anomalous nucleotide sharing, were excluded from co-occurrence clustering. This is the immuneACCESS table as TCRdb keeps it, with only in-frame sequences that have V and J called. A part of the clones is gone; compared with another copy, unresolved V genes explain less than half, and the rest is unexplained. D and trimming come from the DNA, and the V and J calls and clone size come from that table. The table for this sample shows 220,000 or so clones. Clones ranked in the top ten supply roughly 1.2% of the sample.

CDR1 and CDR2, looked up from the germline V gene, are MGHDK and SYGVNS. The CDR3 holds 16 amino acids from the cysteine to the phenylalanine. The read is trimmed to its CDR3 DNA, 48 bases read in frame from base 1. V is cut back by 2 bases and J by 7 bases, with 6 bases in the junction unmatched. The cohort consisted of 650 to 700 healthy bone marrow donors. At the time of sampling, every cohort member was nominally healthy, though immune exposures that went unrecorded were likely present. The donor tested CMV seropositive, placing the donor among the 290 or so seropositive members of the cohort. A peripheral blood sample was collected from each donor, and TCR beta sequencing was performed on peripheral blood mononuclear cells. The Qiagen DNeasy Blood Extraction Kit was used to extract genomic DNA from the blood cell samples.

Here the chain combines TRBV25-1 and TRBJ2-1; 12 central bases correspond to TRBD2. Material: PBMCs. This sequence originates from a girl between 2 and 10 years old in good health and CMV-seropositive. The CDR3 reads CASSEARLAGGNEQFF. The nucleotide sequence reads TGTGCCAGCAGTGAAGCGCGCCTAGCGGGAGGGAATGAGCAGTTCTTC.